Shown below are 2 T cell receptor beta chains from a single sample sequenced in a study of PD-1 blockade in classical Hodgkin lymphoma. Each of the patients experienced relapse following autologous stem cell transplantation, and their brentuximab vedotin exposure differed. TCRdb's copy holds only in-frame clones and misses some; the assay was immunoSEQ multiplex PCR. The profile covers 95,000 or so clones, with roughly 83% appearing a single time and approximately 12% taken by the ten largest. The sequenced sample was peripheral blood mononuclear cells (PBMCs), obtained at baseline. These receptors were taken from a human donor with classical Hodgkin lymphoma.

The rearrangement links TRBV19 to TRBJ1-5; D possibly corresponds to TRBD1 (6 bases). CDR1 LNHDA and CDR2 SQIVND come from the germline V gene (reference sequence). The CDR3 spans 15 residues. The V end was cut by 4 bases, the J end by 1 base, with 11 bases between. The CDR3 is CASSTLQGSNQPQHF. DNA for the CDR3: TGTGCCAGTAGTACCCTCCAGGGGAGCAATCAGCCCCAGCATTTT.

V is TRBV7-3 and J is TRBJ2-7, with 11 nucleotides matching TRBD2. The ends lost 5 bases at V and 2 bases at J; junction bases unmatched: 2. The CDR3 is made up of 14 amino acids. From germline, CDR1 is SGHTA and CDR2 FQGTGA. CDR3 amino acids: CASSLAGGAYEQYF. CDR3 sequence (DNA): TGTGCCAGCAGCCTAGCGGGAGGAGCCTACGAGCAGTACTTC.